These 7 T cell receptor beta chains share one sample of origin, sequenced in a study of T cell changes during pregnancy in multiple sclerosis. This table comes from immunoSEQ multiplex PCR, and its TCRdb copy is limited to in-frame clones, with some not included. The profile shows some 100,000 clones, 90% to 95% of them singletons. The sequenced sample was peripheral blood, obtained before pregnancy. These receptors were obtained from a female donor with multiple sclerosis, enrolled in a pregnancy study.

V and J are TRBV19 and TRBJ1-5; D is unclear. Germline values: CDR1 LNHDA, CDR2 SQIVND (reference sequence). The CDR3 runs 14 residues. V lost 8 bases and J 6 bases, leaving 17 bases between the germline ends. As DNA, the CDR3 is TGTGCCAGTGACCAGGTCTTGGCGGGTCAGCCCCAGCATTTT. As protein: CASDQVLAGQPQHF.

This sequence joins TRBV7-8 and TRBJ2-3, with 8 bases that match TRBD2. Trimming at V came to 5 bases and at J to 7 bases, leaving 8 bases not matched to a gene. The germline gives CDR1 SGHVS, CDR2 FQNEAQ. There are 14 residues in the CDR3. CDR3 sequence reads: CASSPGGDRYTQYF. The CDR3 DNA reads TGTGCCAGCAGCCCGGGGGGGGATAGGTATACGCAGTATTTT.

V usage is TRBV5-1 and J usage is TRBJ1-2; D is perhaps TRBD1 (5 bases). V lost 0 bases and J 7 bases, leaving 13 bases between the germline ends. The length of the CDR3 is 14 residues. Germline V gene lookup returns CDR1 SGHRS and CDR2 YFSETQ. The CDR3 loop is CASSLDVGVGGYTF. In DNA, the CDR3 is TGCGCCAGCAGCTTGGACGTAGGGGTGGGTGGCTACACCTTC.

This chain joins TRBV27 and TRBJ1-1; 8 bases align to TRBD1. Looked up from germline, CDR1 is MNHEY and CDR2 is SMNVEV (reference sequence). V was clipped by 3 bases and J by 2 bases; unmatched bases: 5. The CDR3 consists of 15 residues. The CDR3 DNA sequence: TGTGCCAGCAGTTTCGGGACAGGAATTAACACTGAAGCTTTCTTT. This translates into CASSFGTGINTEAFF.

The chain couples TRBV29-1 to TRBJ2-1, with 8 bases aligning to TRBD1. The germline CDR1 and CDR2 sequences are SQVTM and ANQGSEA. V trimming: 0 bases; J trimming: 8 bases; junction bases outside the gene matches: 12. CDR3 length: 16 amino acids. DNA of the CDR3: TGCAGCGTTGAAGAATGGGTCCAGGGGGCTCGGGATGAGCAGTTCTTC. Translation gives CSVEEWVQGARDEQFF.

The DNA of the CDR3 is TGTGCCTGGAGTGTAGCGGGGCAGCGAAACACCATATATTTT. Its protein is CAWSVAGQRNTIYF. The chain uses TRBV30 and TRBJ1-3; weak D call: TRBD1 (5 bases). The CDR3 length is 14 residues. Germline V gene sequence: CDR1 GTSNPN, CDR2 SVGIG (reference sequence). The V and J ends lost 0 bases and 5 bases respectively, with 11 bases between them.

The chain's CDR3 is CASSFKREPPGELFF. In DNA, the CDR3 is TGTGCCAGCAGCTTCAAGCGGGAGCCACCCGGGGAGCTGTTTTTT. V and J are TRBV6-5 and TRBJ2-2; 8 bases map to TRBD2. Germline values: CDR1 MNHEY, CDR2 SVGAGI. J was trimmed by 6 bases and V by 6 bases; bases with no gene match: 9. This CDR3 region has 15 residues.